Here is one T cell receptor (beta chain) with its context. Six replicates per PBMC sample, mostly from about 460 ng of genomic DNA. Libraries were prepared by immunoSEQ multiplex PCR; TCRdb keeps only in-frame clonotypes and omits some of them. The table has about 39,000 clones, approximately 80% seen once; the top ten hold roughly 5%. The sample's time point: after neoadjuvant nivolumab, at surgical resection. This sample was taken from a study of neoadjuvant anti-PD-1 for oral cavity cancer. This receptor was obtained from a person between 40 and 85 years old with oral cavity squamous cell carcinoma. The source material was PBMCs, sampled after nivolumab (anti-PD-1) treatment.

The CDR3 nucleotides read TGTGCCAGCAAGACAGGTCCTGCTAACTATGGCTACACCTTC. This translates into CASKTGPANYGYTF. The genes are TRBV27 and TRBJ1-2; D might be TRBD1 (6 bases). V dropped 7 bases and J dropped 0 bases, with 12 bases sitting between them. The length of the CDR3 is 14 residues. Germline CDR1 and CDR2: MNHEY and SMNVEV (reference sequence).